Sequencing of this TCR beta chain was carried out in a study of radiation and T cells in renal cell carcinoma. Study outcomes and limitations: Pretreatment tumor biopsies were lacking, so baseline clonotypes are unknown. From baseline, blood top tumor clonotypes peaked at 2 weeks post-radiation.

The repertoire was sequenced with immunoSEQ multiplex PCR; TCRdb's copy has only in-frame clones and lacks some. The sample has around 170,000 clones; 88% are singletons. With respect to this clone: As yet, its antigen is unknown.

The V end lost 3 bases, the J end lost 6 bases, and 15 bases lay between the germline ends. This CDR3 is built from 15 residues. The germline CDR1 and CDR2 sequences are SGHTA and FQGNSA. The time point here: blood 4 weeks post-SBRT, at nephrectomy. The treatment was: 15 Gy SBRT to primary tumor, nephrectomy 4 weeks later. This clonotype was sampled from a woman between 45 and 65 years old with renal cell carcinoma. This chain uses TRBV7-2 with TRBJ2-1; possibly TRBD2 for D (6 bases). This specimen consisted of blood, obtained from a patient whose treatment included radiotherapy and nephrectomy. Here the CDR3 DNA reads TGTGCCAGCAGCTTTGGTGGGGGGTTAACCAATGAGCAGTTCTTC. Protein product: CASSFGGGLTNEQFF.